This T cell receptor beta chain was identified in a study of blood T cell repertoires in COVID-19. The CDR3 length is 16 residues. V was cut by 5 bases and J by 2 bases, with 16 bases left in between. The germline gives CDR1 SGHTA, CDR2 FQGNSA. TCRdb's copy holds only in-frame clones and misses some; the assay was immunoSEQ multiplex PCR. The sample holds just over 150,000 clones, less than 85% seen once. This chain links TRBV7-2 with TRBJ1-5, with D perhaps matching TRBD1 (5 bases). The source is a woman in her thirties or forties with COVID-19, enrolled during active disease. Sequencing used peripheral blood. For the CDR3, the DNA is TGTGCCAGCAGCCCCTCCCCAGGGTTCGGCAATCAGCCCCAGCATTTT. This translates into CASSPSPGFGNQPQHF.